This TCR beta chain is drawn from a study of cytomegalovirus exposure and HLA in healthy donors. Profiling relied on immunoSEQ multiplex PCR, and the TCRdb table lists in-frame clones only, not all of them. Of around 60,000 clones listed, over 85% are singletons. The V end lost 5 bases, the J end lost 1 base, and 14 bases lay between the germline ends. The CDR3 contains 15 residues. CDR1 SGHAT and CDR2 FQNNGV come from the germline V gene. The V call is TRBV11-2, the J call TRBJ1-1, with D unclear. The TCR comes from a woman aged 18-35 years in good health and CMV-seropositive. The sample consisted of PBMCs. CDR3 sequence (DNA): TGTGCCAGCAGCCGAGCCCAGACGGGGAACACTGAAGCTTTCTTT. Translating it yields CASSRAQTGNTEAFF.